The sequence of this TCR beta chain was determined in a study of technical replicates of blood from several donors. Data came from immunoSEQ multiplex PCR; TCRdb stores just in-frame clones and leaves some out. The repertoire holds about 73,000 clones, with 90% to 95% as singletons. CDR3 length: 15 residues. Looked up from germline, CDR1 is SQVTM and CDR2 is ANQGSEA. V shed 7 bases and J 2 bases; nucleotides not matched to a gene: 12. This clonotype originated in a human donor in good health. Some clones in this sample may be carry-over from other donors' samples. The chain employs TRBV29-1 and TRBJ2-7; 9 bases are shared with TRBD1. The sample taken for sequencing was PBMCs. CDR3 in amino acids: CSALGEDRGPYEQYF. For the CDR3, the DNA is TGCAGCGCCTTGGGGGAGGACAGGGGCCCCTACGAGCAGTACTTC.